A selection of T cell receptor beta chains follows, all from one sample in a study of CD8 T cells in ankylosing spondylitis. TCRdb reanalysed the 5' RACE reads using MiXCR and keeps one entry per CDR3 protein. The sample shows over 600,000 distinct CDR3 sequences, 19% of them seen only once. Specimen: blood, either unsorted or a sorted T cell fraction (not recorded which). These receptors all come from a male donor with ankylosing spondylitis. CDR3s include the opening cysteine and the closing phenylalanine or tryptophan. D genes are given only for firm matches. Clone size is stated in some rows and not others, as once, few, many or a class when expanded.

>NA|NA|TRBJ2-7|TRBV20-1
CSASRAGRYEQYF
TGCAGTGCTAGTAGGGCAGGGAGGTACGAGCAGTACTTC
>few|TRBD2|TRBJ2-4|TRBV11-2
CASSRGLSRLAKNIQYF
TGTGCCAGCAGCCGGGGACTATCTAGACTAGCCAAAAACATTCAGTACTTC
>NA|NA|TRBJ2-1|TRBV29-1
CSVVVPYNEQFF
TGCAGCGTTGTGGTCCCCTACAATGAGCAGTTCTTC
>NA|TRBD1|TRBJ1-5|TRBV12-3/TRBV12-4
CASSNDRGVQPQHF
TGTGCCAGCAGTAACGACAGGGGAGTCCAGCCCCAGCATTTT
>NA|NA|TRBJ1-2|TRBV3-1
CASSQRTAYGYTF
TGTGCCAGCAGCCAAAGGACAGCCTATGGCTACACCTTC
>NA|NA|TRBJ1-1|TRBV4-1
CASSHIGNTEAFF
TGCGCCAGCAGCCATATAGGGAACACTGAAGCTTTCTTT
>few|NA|TRBJ2-2|TRBV5-1
CASSLTADFGTGELFF
TGCGCCAGCAGCTTAACGGCTGATTTCGGCACCGGGGAGCTGTTTTTT
>few|NA|TRBJ2-6|TRBV7-9
CASSTRTGANVLTF
TGTGCCAGCAGCACCAGGACCGGGGCCAACGTCCTGACTTTC
>many|NA|TRBJ2-3|TRBV12-3/TRBV12-4
CASSLGSGWPDTQYF
TGTGCCAGCAGTCTAGGATCAGGATGGCCAGATACGCAGTATTTT
>few|NA|TRBJ2-1|TRBV5-4
CASVGGNEQFF
TGTGCCAGCGTTGGGGGCAATGAGCAGTTCTTC
>NA|NA|TRBJ1-6|TRBV5-1
CASSIQEIRGNSPLHF
TGCGCCAGCAGCATACAGGAGATTCGGGGGAATTCACCCCTCCACTTT
>NA|TRBD1|TRBJ2-5|TRBV7-9
CASSLEGQGFVSQYF
TGTGCCAGCAGCCTAGAGGGACAGGGATTTGTGTCCCAGTACTTC
>NA|TRBD1|TRBJ2-2|TRBV5-1
CASSLRQGGNTGELFF
TGCGCCAGCAGCTTACGACAGGGGGGGAACACCGGGGAGCTGTTTTTT
>few|NA|TRBJ1-4|TRBV15
CATSRVGQGLNEKLFF
TGTGCCACCAGCAGAGTTGGGCAGGGGCTTAATGAAAAACTGTTTTTT
>NA|NA|TRBJ2-1|TRBV15
CATSRGGRFANEQFF
TGTGCCACCAGCAGAGGTGGGAGGTTTGCCAATGAGCAGTTCTTC
>few|NA|TRBJ2-7|TRBV6-2/TRBV6-3
CASSYLGSEQYF
TGTGCCAGCAGTTATTTGGGGAGTGAGCAGTACTTC
>many|NA|TRBJ1-3|TRBV25-1
CASSRMSGASGNTIYF
TGTGCCAGCAGCCGAATGAGTGGGGCCTCTGGAAACACCATATATTTT
>many|NA|TRBJ1-6|TRBV7-2
CASSLVGRGSPLHF
TGTGCCAGCAGCTTAGTCGGCAGGGGATCACCCCTCCACTTT
>NA|NA|TRBJ1-5|TRBV12-3/TRBV12-4
CANNRDPAGQPQHF
TGTGCCAACAATAGGGACCCCGCAGGGCAGCCCCAGCATTTT
>NA|NA|TRBJ1-3|TRBV18
CASSPRQGTMDGNTIYF
TGTGCCAGCTCACCACGTCAGGGGACGATGGATGGAAACACCATATATTTT
>few|TRBD2|TRBJ2-7|TRBV5-6
CASSLSGASGSHEQYF
TGTGCCAGCAGCTTGTCAGGGGCTAGCGGGAGCCACGAGCAGTACTTC
>NA|NA|TRBJ1-4|TRBV5-1
CASRFTGSEEKLFF
TGCGCCAGCAGATTCACAGGATCGGAGGAAAAACTGTTTTTT
>few|TRBD1|TRBJ2-3|TRBV2
CASRDRQDTQYF
TGTGCCAGCAGGGACAGGCAAGATACGCAGTATTTT
>few|NA|TRBJ2-1|TRBV20-1
CSARGSANEQFF
TGCAGTGCTAGAGGTAGTGCCAATGAGCAGTTCTTC
>NA|NA|TRBJ2-1|TRBV5-5
CASSSGSPMYNEQFF
TGTGCCAGCAGCTCGGGGTCGCCTATGTACAATGAGCAGTTCTTC
>few|NA|TRBJ2-1|TRBV12-3/TRBV12-4
CAITRGDRAYNEQFF
TGTGCCATAACGCGGGGGGACAGGGCCTACAATGAGCAGTTCTTC
>NA|NA|TRBJ1-6|TRBV9
CASSPRQAASPLHF
TGTGCCAGCAGCCCACGGCAGGCGGCCTCACCCCTCCACTTT
>NA|TRBD1|TRBJ2-7|TRBV6-2/TRBV6-3
CASRQPGTGPSYEQYF
TGTGCCAGCAGGCAGCCCGGGACAGGGCCCTCCTACGAGCAGTACTTC
>few|NA|TRBJ2-2|TRBV6-2/TRBV6-3
CASSPFGRAGELFF
TGTGCCAGCAGTCCCTTCGGCAGGGCCGGGGAGCTGTTTTTT
>few|TRBD1|TRBJ2-1|TRBV29-1
CSGSQGAKYNEQFF
TGCAGTGGTTCCCAGGGGGCTAAATACAATGAGCAGTTCTTC
>few|NA|TRBJ2-7|TRBV12-3/TRBV12-4
CASSKLVLGVEQYF
TGTGCCAGCAGTAAACTAGTCCTGGGTGTTGAGCAGTACTTC
>NA|NA|TRBJ2-7|TRBV10-3
CAISEYLAGTYEQYF
TGTGCCATCAGTGAATACTTGGCAGGGACCTACGAGCAGTACTTC
>NA|TRBD1|TRBJ1-1|TRBV11-1
CASSFWTGGSDMGTEAFF
TGTGCCAGCAGCTTTTGGACAGGGGGCTCGGACATGGGCACTGAAGCTTTCTTT
>NA|NA|TRBJ2-7|TRBV7-2
CASSLVILAEQYF
TGTGCCAGCAGCTTAGTCATCTTGGCGGAGCAGTACTTC
>few|NA|TRBJ2-2|TRBV6-1
CASRAPGQNTGELFF
TGTGCCAGCAGGGCTCCGGGACAGAACACCGGGGAGCTGTTTTTT
>NA|TRBD1|TRBJ1-2|TRBV9
CASSVEPGGNYGYTF
TGTGCCAGCAGCGTAGAGCCAGGGGGCAACTATGGCTACACCTTC
>few|TRBD1|TRBJ1-5|TRBV5-1
CASSFRDRESNQPQHF
TGCGCCAGCAGCTTCCGGGACAGGGAAAGCAATCAGCCCCAGCATTTT
>few|NA|TRBJ1-4|TRBV7-2
CASSLLGGTNEKLFF
TGTGCCAGCAGCTTATTGGGAGGGACTAATGAAAAACTGTTTTTT
>few|NA|TRBJ1-2|TRBV2
CASSAGSQGYTF
TGTGCCAGCAGTGCCGGGTCCCAAGGATACACCTTC
>few|NA|TRBJ1-1|TRBV20-1
CSASSGTVNTEAFF
TGCAGTGCTTCCTCCGGGACGGTGAACACTGAAGCTTTCTTT
>NA|NA|TRBJ1-1|TRBV5-1
CASSLGGGGPFGPEAFF
TGCGCCAGCAGCCTCGGAGGAGGAGGCCCGTTCGGACCTGAAGCTTTCTTT
>NA|TRBD2|TRBJ2-5|TRBV7-9
CASSFPGLAGGWETQYF
TGTGCCAGCAGCTTCCCGGGACTAGCGGGGGGTTGGGAGACCCAGTACTTC
>many|NA|TRBJ1-4|TRBV9
CASSATNEKLFF
TGTGCCAGCAGCGCAACTAATGAAAAACTGTTTTTT
>few|TRBD2|TRBJ2-1|TRBV6-5
CASSYSSGGPYNEQFF
TGTGCCAGCAGTTACTCTTCGGGGGGGCCCTACAATGAGCAGTTCTTC
>few|NA|TRBJ1-5|TRBV12-3/TRBV12-4
CASSLDVGVQPQHF
TGTGCCAGCAGTTTAGATGTAGGGGTGCAGCCCCAGCATTTT
>NA|NA|TRBJ2-2|TRBV27
CASSLYEGDTGELFF
TGTGCCAGCAGTTTATATGAGGGAGACACCGGGGAGCTGTTTTTT
>NA|NA|TRBJ2-1|TRBV10-3
CATRILGGAYNEQFF
TGTGCCACCCGGATCTTGGGCGGCGCCTACAATGAGCAGTTCTTC
>NA|NA|TRBJ1-1|TRBV4-3
CASSQERQVYTEAFF
TGCGCCAGCAGCCAAGAGAGACAGGTCTACACTGAAGCTTTCTTT
>many|TRBD1|TRBJ1-1|TRBV7-2
CASSFGTGVTEAFF
TGTGCCAGCAGCTTCGGGACAGGGGTTACTGAAGCTTTCTTT
>few|NA|TRBJ2-7|TRBV2
CASRRGLSYEQYF
TGTGCCAGCAGGCGGGGGCTTTCCTACGAGCAGTACTTC
>NA|NA|TRBJ2-1|TRBV6-2/TRBV6-3
CASSYPPDEQFF
TGTGCCAGCAGTTACCCCCCTGATGAGCAGTTCTTC
>few|TRBD1|TRBJ1-6|TRBV7-9
CASRQTGGVSPLHF
TGTGCCAGCAGGCAGACAGGGGGCGTTTCACCCCTCCACTTT
>NA|TRBD1|TRBJ1-1|TRBV5-1
CASSLEGQGADEAFF
TGCGCCAGCAGCTTGGAGGGACAGGGGGCCGATGAAGCTTTCTTT
>NA|TRBD2|TRBJ2-1|TRBV6-5
CASSYSGGGNNEQFF
TGTGCCAGCAGTTACTCGGGGGGGGGAAACAATGAGCAGTTCTTC
>NA|NA|TRBJ1-1|TRBV18
CASSPQETEAFF
TGTGCCAGCTCCCCACAAGAAACTGAAGCTTTCTTT
>once|NA|TRBJ2-2|TRBV27
CATYPGVTNTGELFF
TGTGCCACCTACCCCGGCGTTACGAACACCGGGGAGCTGTTTTTT
>NA|NA|TRBJ2-7|TRBV15
CATSSHPGTSPYEQYF
TGTGCCACCAGCAGCCACCCCGGGACCTCCCCTTACGAGCAGTACTTC
>NA|NA|TRBJ2-7|TRBV6-1
CASDSVQNYEQYF
TGTGCCAGCGATTCGGTCCAAAACTACGAGCAGTACTTC